Following are 9 T cell receptor beta chains from one sample sequenced in a study of early T cells in non-severe SARS-CoV-2 infection. TCRdb fed the 5' RACE reads into MiXCR, producing one record per CDR3 protein. Counted here are tens of thousands of distinct CDR3 sequences, over 7% occurring once; the ten biggest clones make up 20% to 25%. Sequencing input: whole blood. The receptors originated from an adult who was a healthcare worker with PCR-confirmed SARS-CoV-2 infection or an uninfected control (not recorded which).

The sample holds a few counts of this clonotype. The chain is built from TRBV20-1 and TRBJ1-2, with D hard to call. With 3 bases removed from V and 4 bases from J, the gap between germline ends came to 15 bases. Germline V gives CDR1 DFQATT, CDR2 SNEGSKA (reference sequence). The CDR3 extends over 14 amino acids. DNA of the CDR3: TGCAGTGCTAGTTCGGGGTCTTATGGCTATGGCTACACCTTC. Residues: CSASSGSYGYGYTF.

This rearrangement joins TRBV12-3 or TRBV12-4 to TRBJ1-5; D ambiguous. V was shortened by 3 bases and J by 1 base, with 7 bases between the two germline ends. The CDR3 has 14 amino acids. In DNA form, the CDR3 reads TGTGCCAGCAGTTTCGGAGGGAGCAATCAGCCCCAGCATTTT. The encoded protein is CASSFGGSNQPQHF.

This clonotype was counted many times. This chain joins TRBV2 and TRBJ2-1, with no clear D. From germline, CDR1 is SNHLY and CDR2 FYNNEI. The CDR3 covers 15 residues. With 5 bases removed from V and 0 bases from J, the gap between germline ends came to 11 bases. CDR3 in DNA: TGTGCCAGCAGTACTTCCCAGAGCTCCTACAATGAGCAGTTCTTC. It translates to CASSTSQSSYNEQFF.

This clonotype showed up just a few times. The rearrangement uses TRBV4-1 and TRBJ1-6; 8 bases are shared with TRBD1. The CDR3 is 16 amino acids. Trimming at V came to 3 bases and at J to 6 bases, leaving 7 bases not matched to a gene. Germline V lookup: CDR1 MGHRA, CDR2 YSYEKL. CDR3 sequence reads: CASSHGWTGPNSPLHF. CDR3 DNA: TGCGCCAGCAGCCACGGATGGACAGGGCCTAATTCACCCCTCCACTTT.

The gene calls are TRBV6-5 and TRBJ2-2; perhaps TRBD2 as D (6 bases). This CDR3 region has 15 residues. V lost 6 bases and J lost 4, with 15 bases in between. Germline loops: CDR1 MNHEY, CDR2 SVGAGI. The CDR3 loop reads CASSSPGTLTGELFF. The CDR3 coding sequence is TGTGCCAGCAGCTCACCCGGGACTCTCACCGGGGAGCTGTTTTTT.

This clonotype occurred a few times. This chain uses TRBV11-2 with TRBJ2-1; TRBD2 is a possible D gene (6 bases). V dropped 5 bases and J dropped 0 bases, with 11 bases sitting between them. This CDR3 comprises 15 residues. The V gene's germline CDR1 is SGHAT and CDR2 FQNNGV. CDR3 DNA sequence: TGTGCCAGCAGCCACGGGGGTAGCTCCTACAATGAGCAGTTCTTC. Its protein is CASSHGGSSYNEQFF.

This clonotype was counted many times. The chain combines TRBV6-6 with TRBJ1-5; D uncertain. The CDR3 runs 12 residues. CDR1 and CDR2 (germline): MNHNY, SVGAGI (reference sequence). V dropped 2 bases and J dropped 5 bases, with 4 bases sitting between them. The CDR3 bases are TGTGCCAGCAGTTACCTAGATCAGCCCCAGCATTTT. Translation: CASSYLDQPQHF.

V and J are TRBV2 and TRBJ2-1; unclear D gene. CDR1 is SNHLY and CDR2 is FYNNEI in the germline V gene. The CDR3 loop spans 13 amino acids. Trimming took 6 bases from V and 2 from J, leaving 8 bases between them. The CDR3 DNA reads TGTGCCAGCAGGGGTAGGGCCTACAATGAGCAGTTCTTC. It is translated as CASRGRAYNEQFF.

This clonotype was seen many times. V gene TRBV7-9 combines with J gene TRBJ2-1; a possible D gene is TRBD2 (6 bases). Germline CDR1 is SEHNR and CDR2 is FQNEAQ (reference sequence). Trimming left V 4 bases short and J 9 bases short, with 22 bases between. The CDR3 is made up of 16 amino acids. CDR3 residues: CASSSRLGRRRSEQFF. The DNA for the CDR3 is TGTGCCAGCAGCTCCAGACTAGGACGGCGCCGTTCTGAGCAGTTCTTC.